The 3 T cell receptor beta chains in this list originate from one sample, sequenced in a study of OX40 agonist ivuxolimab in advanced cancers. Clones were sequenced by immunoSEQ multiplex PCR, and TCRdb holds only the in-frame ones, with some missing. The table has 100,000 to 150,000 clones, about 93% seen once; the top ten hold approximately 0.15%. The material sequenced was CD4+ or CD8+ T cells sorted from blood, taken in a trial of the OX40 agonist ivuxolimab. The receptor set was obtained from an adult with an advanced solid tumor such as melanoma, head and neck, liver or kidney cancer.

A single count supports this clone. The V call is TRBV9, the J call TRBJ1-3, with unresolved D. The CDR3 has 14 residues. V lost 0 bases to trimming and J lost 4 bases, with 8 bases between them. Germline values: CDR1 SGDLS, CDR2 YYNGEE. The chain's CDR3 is CASSVEERGNTIYF. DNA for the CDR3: TGTGCCAGCAGCGTAGAGGAGAGGGGAAACACCATATATTTT. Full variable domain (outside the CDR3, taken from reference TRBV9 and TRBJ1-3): DSGVTQTPKHLITATGQRVTLRCSPRSGDLSVYWYQQSLDQGLQFLIQYYNGEERAKGNILERFSAQQFPDLHSELNLSSLELGDSALYFCASSVEERGNTIYFGEGSWLTVV.

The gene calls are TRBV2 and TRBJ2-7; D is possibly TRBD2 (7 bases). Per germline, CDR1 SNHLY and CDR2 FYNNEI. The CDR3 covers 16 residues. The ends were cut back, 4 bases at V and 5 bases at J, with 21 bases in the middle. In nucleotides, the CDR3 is TGTGCCAGCAGTGGGTCCCCCGGGGGGCGCTTCAACGAGCAGTACTTC. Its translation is CASSGSPGGRFNEQYF.

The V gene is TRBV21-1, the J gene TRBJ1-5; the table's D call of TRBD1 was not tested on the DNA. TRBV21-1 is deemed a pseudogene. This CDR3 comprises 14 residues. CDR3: CASSLYNSNQPQHF. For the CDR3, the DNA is TGTGCCAGCAGTTTGTACAATAGCAATCAGCCCCAGCATTTT.